This is a list of T cell receptor beta chains from one sample in a study of T cells in Graves' hyperthyroidism and ophthalmopathy. From the multiplex PCR reads, TCRdb called clonotypes with MiXCR, one entry per CDR3 protein. The sample lists approximately 610,000 distinct CDR3 sequences; roughly 14% were seen once. The sequencing input was blood. Source of these receptors: a woman aged 40-49 years with Graves' ophthalmopathy. The conserved cysteine and the conserved F or W are not part of the CDR3 here.

V: TRBV7-9
CDR3: ASSFNRATNTIY

V: TRBV7-2
CDR3: ASSSYHQGYGYT

V: TRBV14
CDR3: ASSQAGLLAIEQY

V: TRBV11-2
CDR3: ASSLVSVSGDRGFYTEAF

V: TRBV29-1
CDR3: SVVRGTAGNIQY

V: TRBV24-1
CDR3: ATSDLSGRTQY

V: TRBV20-1
CDR3: SARRGLAGEGETQY

V: TRBV6-2/TRBV6-3
CDR3: ASSPWARRQGDEQF

V: TRBV30
CDR3: AWTQDRGGGYT

V: TRBV20-1
CDR3: SHYPESPGTAYNEQF

V: TRBV7-3
CDR3: ASSLTGTGIHEQY

V: TRBV6-2/TRBV6-3
CDR3: ASSYESLAGAQETQY

V: TRBV7-9
CDR3: ASSLGQQGASGYT

V: TRBV30
CDR3: AWSEGSSYEQY

V: TRBV6-1
CDR3: ASSEAGSQPQH

V: TRBV11-2
CDR3: ASSWAAGSYEQY

V: TRBV3-1
CDR3: ASSQGLVGSYEQY

V: TRBV5-1
CDR3: ASSPDINQLQH

V: TRBV6-1
CDR3: ASRSPGPGYGYT

V: TRBV10-3
CDR3: AIRAGGGQPQH

V: TRBV6-4
CDR3: ASSDLPTSWGTEAF

V: TRBV7-2
CDR3: ASSLALDSLETQY

V: TRBV6-1
CDR3: ASRQGSDTQY

V: TRBV6-5
CDR3: ASSYTSGFYEQY

V: TRBV2
CDR3: ASRGTRGTNQPQH

V: TRBV6-2/TRBV6-3
CDR3: ASSYPPGTGTEAF

V: TRBV27
CDR3: ASSFGAGGYEQY

V: TRBV11-2
CDR3: ASSYVLEQY

V: TRBV20-1
CDR3: SARDLAGGLTYEQY

V: TRBV7-8
CDR3: ASSNRQVYEQY

V: TRBV20-1
CDR3: SARITGTGANVLT

V: TRBV30
CDR3: AWSVPLAGELSYEQY

V: TRBV4-3
CDR3: ASSQAPGTSGSSYEQY

V: TRBV30
CDR3: AWRLAGGNYEQY

V: TRBV7-2
CDR3: ASSLALGQVNTGELF

V: TRBV11-2
CDR3: ASSLDEGLALYEQY

V: TRBV5-1
CDR3: ASSLSGRGESQY

V: TRBV9
CDR3: ASSGDRVGGYT

V: TRBV5-1
CDR3: ASRQTNYGYT

V: TRBV6-1
CDR3: ASSEALGQRVQETQY

V: TRBV28
CDR3: ASSPSGSSVNTEAF

V: TRBV12-3/TRBV12-4
CDR3: ASSFAGDEETQY

V: TRBV6-5
CDR3: ASSYDLNTEAF